The next 13 T cell receptor beta chains were all read from a single sample in a study of T cells expressing NK-cell markers (dated by TCRdb to 2019 to 2021). Library construction relied on 5' RACE. Sequencing relied on an Illumina HiSeq 2000. After the reads were reprocessed by TCRdb, one entry was made per CDR3 protein sequence, with no DNA. This sample's listing comprises about 110,000 distinct CDR3 sequences. The top ten clonotypes cover around 20% of the sample. Sequenced material: blood T cells: a sorted CD56 or NKG2C T cell subset, CD4+ or CD8+ T cells, or bulk PBMC T cells (not recorded which). The receptors come from a woman between 18 and 70 years old in good health.

V is TRBV2 and J is TRBJ2-7; the D call from TCRdb, TRBD2, cannot be confirmed without DNA. The V gene's germline CDR1 is SNHLY and CDR2 FYNNEI. CDR3 length: 13 residues. Here the CDR3 reads CASRGGTNYEQYF.

The V and J genes are TRBV2 and TRBJ2-7; TCRdb's assignment of TRBD1 cannot be checked, as there is no DNA. The CDR3 spans 13 residues. CDR1 and CDR2 from the germline V gene are SNHLY and FYNNEI. CDR3 loop: CASGGGIAYEQYF.

The V gene is TRBV19, the J gene TRBJ2-1; TCRdb designates TRBD2, a call that cannot be tested without DNA. In germline, CDR1 is LNHDA, CDR2 SQIVND (reference sequence). The CDR3 loop spans 15 amino acids. The CDR3: CASSIGGTSADEQFF. Using reference TRBV19 and TRBJ2-1 for the parts outside the CDR3, the full variable domain is DGGITQSPKYLFRKEGQNVTLSCEQNLNHDAMYWYRQDPGQGLRLIYYSQIVNDFQKGDIAEGYSVSREKKESFPLTVTSAQKNPTAFYLCASSIGGTSADEQFFGPGTRLTVL.

V is TRBV20-1 and J is TRBJ2-7; TCRdb indicates TRBD1, and absent DNA this call remains unverified. The CDR3 has 13 amino acids. Germline V gene data show CDR1 as DFQATT and CDR2 as SNEGSKA (reference sequence). The CDR3 region is CSASDRGTYEQYF.

This chain links TRBV28 with TRBJ2-5; absent DNA, TCRdb's TRBD1 call cannot be checked. This CDR3 region has 13 residues. Germline V gene sequence: CDR1 MDHEN, CDR2 SYDVKM. The CDR3 protein is CASSYRVEETQYF.

This chain links TRBV10-1 with TRBJ1-2; TCRdb gives TRBD1 as the D gene, but with no DNA this cannot be confirmed. From germline, CDR1 is WNHNN and CDR2 SYGVQD (reference sequence). The CDR3 loop spans 16 amino acids. CDR3 loop: CASKRTRDRANYGYTF.

This sequence joins TRBV20-1 and TRBJ2-5; without DNA, the TCRdb call of TRBD2 cannot be checked. The CDR3 is made up of 15 amino acids. CDR1 DFQATT and CDR2 SNEGSKA come from the germline V gene (reference sequence). This CDR3 is CSASSERVWRETQYF.

CDR3 in amino acids: CSVYPTAGNTEAFF. The genes are TRBV29-1 and TRBJ1-1. The CDR3 extends over 14 amino acids. Germline lookup yields CDR1 SQVTM and CDR2 ANQGSEA. Full variable domain (remainder filled in from reference TRBV29-1 and TRBJ1-1): SAVISQKPSRDICQRGTSLTIQCQVDSQVTMMFWYRQQPGQSLTLIATANQGSEATYESGFVIDKFPISRPNLTFSTLTVSNMSPEDSSIYLCSVYPTAGNTEAFFGQGTRLTVV.

The rearrangement links TRBV6-4 to TRBJ2-1; TCRdb designates TRBD2, a call that cannot be tested without DNA. Germline assignment: CDR1 MRHNA and CDR2 SNTAGT. The CDR3 loop spans 15 amino acids. CDR3 amino acids: CASSDGGRDYNEQFF.

CDR3: CASSEVSPGTGEFF. The chain carries TRBV6-1 and TRBJ2-1; TCRdb proposes TRBD1, but this gene call is untestable without DNA. CDR1 is MNHNS and CDR2 is SASEGT in the germline V gene. The CDR3 spans 14 residues.

The rearrangement links TRBV12-3 or TRBV12-4 to TRBJ1-5; TCRdb's assignment of TRBD1 cannot be checked, as there is no DNA. The CDR3 loop spans 14 amino acids. This CDR3 reads CASSLEQGVLPQHF.

CDR3 residues: CASRPAGGQYQETQYF. The V gene is TRBV2, the J gene TRBJ2-5; absent DNA, TCRdb's TRBD2 call cannot be checked. Germline CDR1 is SNHLY and CDR2 is FYNNEI. The CDR3 runs 16 residues.

CDR3 amino acids: CASGRTYEQYF. This chain links TRBV19 with TRBJ2-7. Germline values: CDR1 LNHDA, CDR2 SQIVND (reference sequence). There are 11 residues in the CDR3.